A selection of T cell receptor beta chains follows, all from one sample in a study of regulatory T cells in long-lasting Graves disease. TCRdb re-called the multiplex PCR reads with MiXCR, one entry per CDR3 protein. Among fewer than 400,000 distinct CDR3 sequences listed, roughly 21% were seen once. This sample comprised peripheral blood mononuclear cells (PBMCs), obtained when the disease was refractory, from a patient treated with antithyroid drugs. These TCRs come from a female donor with Graves disease. Both conserved end residues are part of each CDR3. The order of the fields is J gene, D gene, clone size, V gene, CDR3 protein, CDR3 DNA. The D gene is left open where the match is weak. Only some rows state a clone size, as once, few, many or a class for expanded clones.

TRBJ1-5 . few TRBV6-1 CASSRVVHQPQHF TGTGCCAGCAGCCGGGTTGTACATCAGCCCCAGCATTTT
TRBJ2-1 TRBD2 . TRBV12-3/TRBV12-4 CASSFTSGTHNEQFF TGTGCCAGCAGTTTCACAAGCGGGACGCACAATGAGCAGTTCTTC
TRBJ1-6 . . TRBV5-1 CASSLNSRAVSPLHF TGCGCCAGCAGCTTGAACAGCAGGGCGGTTTCACCCCTCCACTTT
TRBJ1-1 . many TRBV2 CASSFDRRTEAFF TGTGCCAGCAGCTTCGACAGGCGTACTGAAGCTTTCTTT
TRBJ1-4 . many TRBV20-1 CSATRQSNEKLFF TGCAGTGCTACCCGACAGTCAAATGAAAAACTGTTTTTT
TRBJ1-5 . many TRBV12-3/TRBV12-4 CASDHGMDSNQPQHF TGTGCCAGCGATCACGGAATGGATAGCAATCAGCCCCAGCATTTT
TRBJ1-4 . . TRBV20-1 CSASSGPNQVRKLFF TGCAGTGCTAGTTCCGGGCCAAACCAGGTCCGAAAACTGTTTTTT
TRBJ1-1 . . TRBV11-3 CASSLVTAYTEAFF TGTGCCAGCAGCTTAGTGACAGCTTACACTGAAGCTTTCTTT
TRBJ2-5 TRBD2 . TRBV19 CASSATAGEETQYF TGTGCCAGTAGTGCGACCGCGGGAGAAGAGACCCAGTACTTC
TRBJ1-1 . . TRBV6-1 CASSLDSPNTEAFF TGTGCCAGCAGCCTTGACAGCCCGAACACTGAAGCTTTCTTT
TRBJ2-7 TRBD2 . TRBV4-3 CASSQLSGGAYEQYF TGCGCCAGCAGCCAACTTAGCGGGGGGGCCTACGAGCAGTACTTC
TRBJ1-2 TRBD1 many TRBV7-2 CASSANLQGALGYGYTF TGTGCCAGCAGCGCTAACCTTCAGGGGGCGCTGGGCTATGGCTACACCTTC
TRBJ2-2 . few TRBV11-2 CASSLKGLHTGELFF TGTGCCAGCAGCTTAAAAGGACTCCACACCGGGGAGCTGTTTTTT
TRBJ2-2 . once TRBV6-5 CASSLTGELLF TGTGCCAGCAGTTTAACCGGGGAGCTGCTTTTT
TRBJ1-3 . . TRBV30 CAWSSGSGNTIYF TGTGCCTGGAGTTCAGGCTCTGGAAACACCATATATTTT